These 20 T cell receptor beta chains were sequenced from one sample in a study of blood T cell repertoires in COVID-19. Libraries were prepared by immunoSEQ multiplex PCR; TCRdb keeps only in-frame clonotypes and omits some of them. The data contain 200,000 to 250,000 clones, approximately 84% of them seen just once; the ten biggest clones take up approximately 8.1%. The sequencing sample was made of peripheral blood. All receptors derive from a woman in her 50s with active or convalescent COVID-19.

This rearrangement joins TRBV5-1 to TRBJ2-5; 11 bases match TRBD2. Germline values: CDR1 SGHRS, CDR2 YFSETQ. The CDR3 spans 16 residues. The V and J ends lost 0 bases and 1 base, in that order; junction bases with no gene match: 2. In DNA form, the CDR3 reads TGCGCCAGCAGCTTGGCCCTAGCGGGGGGCCAAGAGACCCAGTACTTC. Translating it yields CASSLALAGGQETQYF.

The genes are TRBV6-5 and TRBJ2-5; D is ambiguous. The ends were cut back, 0 bases at V and 4 bases at J, with 6 bases in the middle. Germline values: CDR1 MNHEY, CDR2 SVGAGI. The CDR3 has 13 amino acids. In DNA, the CDR3 is TGTGCCAGCAGTTACTCGAGTAGAGAGACCCAGTACTTC. Amino acids: CASSYSSRETQYF.

This chain links TRBV11-2 with TRBJ1-1; 8 positions match TRBD1. Losses at the gene ends were 5 bases for V and 7 bases for J; bases not matched to a gene: 12. Germline loops: CDR1 SGHAT, CDR2 FQNNGV. The CDR3 is 15 amino acids. The CDR3, as DNA: TGTGCCAGCAGCCCGACGACAGGGGCAGAGCATGAAGCTTTCTTT. Translation gives CASSPTTGAEHEAFF.

The chain combines TRBV28 with TRBJ1-1; TRBD1 agrees at 7 bases. V was clipped by 5 bases and J by 3 bases; unmatched bases: 9. CDR3 length equals 15 residues. Germline V gene data show CDR1 as MDHEN and CDR2 as SYDVKM. The CDR3 protein is CASSEKQGRDTEAFF. The DNA of the CDR3 is TGTGCCAGCAGTGAGAAACAGGGGCGGGACACTGAAGCTTTCTTT.

The chain carries TRBV5-6 and TRBJ1-3; 8 positions match TRBD1. Germline V gene lookup returns CDR1 SGHDT and CDR2 YYEEEE. The length of the CDR3 is 16 residues. J was trimmed by 4 bases and V by 6 bases; bases with no gene match: 12. CDR3 in DNA: TGTGCCAGCACCGCCCTTCCGGGGACAGGCGGAAACACCATATATTTT. It is translated as CASTALPGTGGNTIYF. Full variable domain (missing parts from reference TRBV5-6 and TRBJ1-3): DAGVTQSPTHLIKTRGQQVTLRCSPKSGHDTVSWYQQALGQGPQFIFQYYEEEERQRGNFPDRFSGHQFPNYSSELNVNALLLGDSALYLCASTALPGTGGNTIYFGEGSWLTVV.

V gene TRBV7-6 combines with J gene TRBJ2-5; TRBD1 agrees at 8 bases. Trimming took 5 bases from V and 5 from J; bases not matched to a gene: 10. Germline CDR1 reads SGHVS; CDR2 reads FNYEAQ. The CDR3 consists of 15 residues. The CDR3 is CASSIPTGARETQYF. CDR3 coding DNA: TGTGCCAGCAGCATCCCGACAGGGGCCCGGGAGACCCAGTACTTC.

J is TRBJ2-7 and V is TRBV4-2; D might be TRBD2 (5 bases). This CDR3 is 15 amino acids long. V was trimmed by 4 bases and J by 1 base, leaving 14 bases between them. Per germline, CDR1 LGHNA and CDR2 YNFKEQ. CDR3 sequence reads: CASSPLWTVSYEQYF. CDR3 DNA: TGTGCCAGCAGCCCTCTTTGGACTGTATCCTACGAGCAGTACTTC.

The chain uses TRBV7-3 and TRBJ2-2, with 11 nucleotides matching TRBD2. Germline V gene data show CDR1 as SGHTA and CDR2 as FQGTGA. V was pared by 3 bases and J by 7 bases, with 4 bases of the junction left unmatched. The CDR3 consists of 15 residues. The CDR3 reads CASSFGLAGSGELFF. For the CDR3, the DNA is TGTGCCAGCAGCTTTGGACTAGCGGGTAGCGGGGAGCTGTTTTTT.

The gene calls are TRBV24-1 and TRBJ2-3; 7 bases agree with TRBD1. The ends lost 3 bases at V and 4 bases at J; junction bases unmatched: 9. CDR3 length equals 16 residues. Germline V gene lookup returns CDR1 KGHDR and CDR2 SFDVKD. This CDR3 reads CATSDPPQGVADTQYF. CDR3 bases: TGTGCCACCAGTGATCCGCCCCAGGGGGTTGCAGATACGCAGTATTTT.

The chain links TRBV5-1 to TRBJ1-6; TRBD1 agrees at 7 bases. Germline V gives CDR1 SGHRS, CDR2 YFSETQ. With V trimmed by 7 bases and J by 11 bases, 18 bases remained unmatched. This CDR3 contains 16 residues. CDR3 in amino acids: CASREGGTAKGPPLHF. CDR3 sequence (DNA): TGCGCCAGCCGGGAGGGAGGGACAGCGAAGGGGCCACCCCTCCACTTT.

The genes are TRBV28 and TRBJ1-3, with a possible D match to TRBD1 (6 bases). V lost 6 bases and J lost 0, with 12 bases in between. Germline CDR1 reads MDHEN; CDR2 reads SYDVKM. The CDR3 covers 15 residues. The CDR3 protein is CASRLGGASGNTIYF. In DNA form, the CDR3 reads TGTGCCAGCAGATTAGGGGGGGCCTCTGGAAACACCATATATTTT.

This clone showed up just once. The chain couples TRBV2 to TRBJ2-1; perhaps TRBD2 as D (6 bases). The germline V and J ends were trimmed by 4 bases and 5 bases, with 9 bases remaining between them. Germline V gene data show CDR1 as SNHLY and CDR2 as FYNNEI. This CDR3 has 13 amino acids. The CDR3 nucleotides read TGTGCCAGCAGTGCGGGACTCAACAATGAGCAGTTCTTC. As protein: CASSAGLNNEQFF.

Of note for this clone: At the DNA level, this CDR3 is encoded by other sequences in the same sample as well. The chain recombines TRBV18 with TRBJ2-1, with TRBD1 matching over 11 bases. Germline V CDR1 and CDR2: KGHSH, LQKENI. The V gene end was trimmed by 0 bases and the J gene end by 7 bases; junction bases not matched to a gene: 2. The CDR3 runs 15 residues. Here the CDR3 reads CASSPPGQGGNEQFF. The CDR3 region has the DNA TGTGCCAGCTCACCACCGGGACAGGGGGGGAATGAGCAGTTCTTC.

V gene TRBV7-2 combines with J gene TRBJ1-2; 9 bases are shared with TRBD1. CDR3 length: 14 residues. V shed 3 bases, J shed 4 bases, and the junction held 3 bases outside the gene matches. Germline V gene lookup returns CDR1 SGHTA and CDR2 FQGNSA. CDR3 bases: TGTGCCAGCAGCTTGGACAGGGGTTCCTATGGCTACACCTTC. It codes for CASSLDRGSYGYTF.

V usage is TRBV6-5 and J usage is TRBJ2-6, with unresolved D. V lost 4 bases and J lost 0, with 7 bases in between. Per germline, CDR1 MNHEY and CDR2 SVGAGI. The CDR3 is 15 residues long. The DNA of the CDR3 is TGTGCCAGCAGTTCCGGGTTCTCTGGGGCCAACGTCCTGACTTTC. Amino acid sequence: CASSSGFSGANVLTF.

V is TRBV5-1 and J is TRBJ2-5; D is undetermined. This CDR3 region has 12 residues. The V end was cut by 3 bases, the J end by 2 bases, with 5 bases between. Germline loops: CDR1 SGHRS, CDR2 YFSETQ. Written as DNA, the CDR3 is TGCGCCAGCAGCTCCTCTCAAGAGACCCAGTACTTC. Translated: CASSSSQETQYF. Looking up the rest from reference TRBV5-1 and TRBJ2-5 gives the full variable domain: KAGVTQTPRYLIKTRGQQVTLSCSPISGHRSVSWYQQTPGQGLQFLFEYFSETQRNKGNFPGRFSGRQFSNSRSEMNVSTLELGDSALYLCASSSSQETQYFGPGTRLLVL.

This clone was seen just once. The V and J genes are TRBV27 and TRBJ1-2; D uncertain. V lost 0 bases and J 4 bases, leaving 12 bases between the germline ends. Germline loops: CDR1 MNHEY, CDR2 SMNVEV (reference sequence). The CDR3 contains 15 residues. CDR3 DNA: TGTGCCAGCAGTTTATCGGGCCGTGAGGGCTATGGCTACACCTTC. Amino acids: CASSLSGREGYGYTF.

Worth noting for this clone: The junction departs from germline at one end; a sequencing error may be responsible. This sequence joins TRBV4-1 and TRBJ1-2; TRBD1 aligns across 8 bases. Germline V CDR1 and CDR2: MGHRA, YSYEKL. The CDR3 sequence is 15 residues long. This CDR3 reads CASSQGTGGDYGYTF. In DNA, the CDR3 is TGCGCCAGCAGTCAAGGTACAGGGGGGGACTATGGCTACACCTTC.

J is TRBJ2-3 and V is TRBV5-1; 14 nucleotides match TRBD2. This CDR3 spans 19 amino acids. J was trimmed by 5 bases and V by 1 base; bases with no gene match: 12. Germline CDR1 reads SGHRS; CDR2 reads YFSETQ. CDR3 in amino acids: CASSLPAGTSGSWLDTQYF. The CDR3 DNA follows: TGCGCCAGCAGCTTGCCCGCCGGGACTAGCGGGAGTTGGTTAGATACGCAGTATTTT.

The rearrangement uses TRBV5-1 and TRBJ1-1, with a weak D call TRBD1 (5 bases). Germline V gives CDR1 SGHRS, CDR2 YFSETQ. The CDR3 runs 15 residues. V was shortened by 2 bases and J by 1 base, with 12 bases between the two germline ends. The CDR3: CASSLDRQQNTEAFF. The DNA for the CDR3 is TGCGCCAGCAGCTTAGACCGACAGCAGAACACTGAAGCTTTCTTT.